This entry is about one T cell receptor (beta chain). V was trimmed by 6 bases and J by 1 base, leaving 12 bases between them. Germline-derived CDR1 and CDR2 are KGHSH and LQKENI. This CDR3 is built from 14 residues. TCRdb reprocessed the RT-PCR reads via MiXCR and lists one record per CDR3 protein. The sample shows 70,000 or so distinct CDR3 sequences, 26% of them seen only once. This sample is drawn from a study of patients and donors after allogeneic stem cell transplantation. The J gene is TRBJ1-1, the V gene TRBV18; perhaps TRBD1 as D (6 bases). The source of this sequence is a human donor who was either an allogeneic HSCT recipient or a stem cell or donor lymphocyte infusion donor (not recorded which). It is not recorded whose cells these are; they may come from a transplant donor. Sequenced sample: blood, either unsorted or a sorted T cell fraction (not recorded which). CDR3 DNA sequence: TGTGCCAGCTCCGACAGGAGGGGGAACACTGAAGCTTTCTTT. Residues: CASSDRRGNTEAFF.